This entry concerns a single T cell receptor (beta chain). What it binds is not known. The sorting of PBMCs gave CD4+ and CD8+ T cells. In germline, CDR1 is LNHDA, CDR2 SQIVND (reference sequence). Trimming cost V 2 bases and J 2 bases, with 22 bases left between them. CDR3 size: 18 residues. This sample is drawn from a study of CD8+ T cells in alopecia areata. Study observations and caveats: Scalp repertoires also include resident alphabeta T cells from normal skin. Alopecia totalis/universalis scalp especially showed more expanded CD8+ clones than normal scalp.

It was cDNA, reverse transcribed from extracted RNA, that served as the sequencing template. Only in-frame clones appear in the TCRdb table, and some are missing; sequencing was by immunoSEQ multiplex PCR. The sample carries under 250,000 clones, 56% recorded once. The receptor's source is a human donor in good health. Sequencing was carried out using CD8+ T cells sorted from blood. V and J are TRBV19 and TRBJ2-7; maybe TRBD1 (6 bases). This CDR3 reads CASSIYPDSQEGTYEQYF. CDR3 sequence (DNA): TGTGCCAGTAGTATATATCCGGACAGTCAAGAGGGGACCTACGAGCAGTACTTC.